This T cell receptor (beta chain) comes out of a study of PD-1 blockade in classical Hodgkin lymphoma. The data were produced by immunoSEQ multiplex PCR, yet TCRdb's version contains in-frame clones alone and is incomplete. The sample yields about 110,000 clones, 80% to 90% seen once. Study-wide findings and caveats: The causes of the repertoire differences, possibly disease activity or prior therapy, remain undefined. Relapsed/refractory patients reportedly had the lowest baseline TCR diversity, below newly diagnosed patients, who were below healthy donors.

Every one of the patients relapsed after autologous stem cell transplantation (brentuximab vedotin exposure was variable). Notes on this clone: Its matching antigen is unknown.

The origin of this receptor is a human donor with classical Hodgkin lymphoma. The material sequenced was peripheral blood mononuclear cells (PBMCs), taken before the second cycle of nivolumab.

The DNA of the CDR3 is TGTGCCAGTAGTACCCGGGACCCCGCTCGGGACGAGCAGTACTTC. It yields the protein CASSTRDPARDEQYF. The chain links TRBV19 to TRBJ2-7; TRBD1 or TRBD2 may be the D gene (5 bases each). Trimming cost V 4 bases and J 5 bases, with 18 bases left between them. CDR1 and CDR2 from the germline V gene are LNHDA and SQIVND (reference sequence). This CDR3 has 15 amino acids.